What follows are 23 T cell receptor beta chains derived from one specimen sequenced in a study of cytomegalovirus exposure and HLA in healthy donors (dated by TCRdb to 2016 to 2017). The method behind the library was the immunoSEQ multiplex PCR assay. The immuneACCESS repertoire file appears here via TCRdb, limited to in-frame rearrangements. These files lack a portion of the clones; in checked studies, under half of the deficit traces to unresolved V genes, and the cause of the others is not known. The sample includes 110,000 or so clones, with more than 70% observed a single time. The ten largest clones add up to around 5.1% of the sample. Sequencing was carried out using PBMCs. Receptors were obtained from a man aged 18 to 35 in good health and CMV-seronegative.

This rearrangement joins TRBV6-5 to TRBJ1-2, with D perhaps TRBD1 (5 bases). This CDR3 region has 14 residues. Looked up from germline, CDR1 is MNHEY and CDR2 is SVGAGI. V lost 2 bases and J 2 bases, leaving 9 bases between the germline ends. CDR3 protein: CASSYGQGNYGYTF. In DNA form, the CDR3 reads TGTGCCAGCAGTTACGGCCAGGGAAACTATGGCTACACCTTC.

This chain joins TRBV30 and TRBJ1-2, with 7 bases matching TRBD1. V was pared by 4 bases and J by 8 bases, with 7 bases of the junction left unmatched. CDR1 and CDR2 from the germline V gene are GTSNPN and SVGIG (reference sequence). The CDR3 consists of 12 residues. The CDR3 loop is CAWTGQVDGYTF. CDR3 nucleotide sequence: TGTGCCTGGACCGGACAGGTTGACGGCTACACCTTC.

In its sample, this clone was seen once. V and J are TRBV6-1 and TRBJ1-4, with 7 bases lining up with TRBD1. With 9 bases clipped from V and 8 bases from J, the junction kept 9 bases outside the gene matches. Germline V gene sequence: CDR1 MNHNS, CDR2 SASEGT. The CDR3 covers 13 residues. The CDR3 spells CASADRLGEKLFF. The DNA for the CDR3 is TGTGCCAGTGCGGACAGGCTCGGGGAAAAACTGTTTTTT.

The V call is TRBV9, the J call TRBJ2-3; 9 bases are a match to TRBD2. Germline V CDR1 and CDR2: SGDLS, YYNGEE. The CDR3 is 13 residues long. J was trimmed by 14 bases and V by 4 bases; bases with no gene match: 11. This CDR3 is CASSLTGTSKMYF. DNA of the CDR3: TGTGCCAGCAGCTTAACCGGGACTAGCAAGATGTATTTT.

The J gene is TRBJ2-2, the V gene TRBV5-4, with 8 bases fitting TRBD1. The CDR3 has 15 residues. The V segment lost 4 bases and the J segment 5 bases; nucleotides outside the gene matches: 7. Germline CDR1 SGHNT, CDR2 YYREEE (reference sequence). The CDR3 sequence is CASSPWTGKTGELFF. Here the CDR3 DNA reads TGTGCCAGCAGCCCCTGGACAGGGAAGACCGGGGAGCTGTTTTTT.

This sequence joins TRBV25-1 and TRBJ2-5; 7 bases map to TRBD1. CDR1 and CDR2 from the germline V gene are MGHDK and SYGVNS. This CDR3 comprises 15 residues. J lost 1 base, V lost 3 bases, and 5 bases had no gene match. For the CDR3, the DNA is TGTGCCAGCAGTGATCTTGGACAGGTCCAAGAGACCCAGTACTTC. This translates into CASSDLGQVQETQYF.

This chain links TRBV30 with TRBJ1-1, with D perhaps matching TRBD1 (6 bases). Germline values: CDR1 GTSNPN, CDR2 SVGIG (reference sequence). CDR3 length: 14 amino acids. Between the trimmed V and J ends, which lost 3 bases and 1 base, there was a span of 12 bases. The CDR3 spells CAWRRQARNTEAFF. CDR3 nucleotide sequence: TGTGCCTGGAGGAGACAGGCCCGGAACACTGAAGCTTTCTTT.

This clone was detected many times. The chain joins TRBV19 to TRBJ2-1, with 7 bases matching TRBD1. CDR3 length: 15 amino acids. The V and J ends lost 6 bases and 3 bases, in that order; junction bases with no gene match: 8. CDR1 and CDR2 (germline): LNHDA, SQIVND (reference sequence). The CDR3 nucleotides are TGTGCCAGTAGCCCTGGGACAGTAATCTACAATGAGCAGTTCTTC. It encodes CASSPGTVIYNEQFF.

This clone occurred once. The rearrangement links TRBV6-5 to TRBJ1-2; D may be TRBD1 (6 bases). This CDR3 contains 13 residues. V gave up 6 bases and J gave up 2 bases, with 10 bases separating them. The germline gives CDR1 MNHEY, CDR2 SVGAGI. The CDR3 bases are TGTGCCAGCAGGCGGACAGCAAACTATGGCTACACCTTC. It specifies CASRRTANYGYTF.

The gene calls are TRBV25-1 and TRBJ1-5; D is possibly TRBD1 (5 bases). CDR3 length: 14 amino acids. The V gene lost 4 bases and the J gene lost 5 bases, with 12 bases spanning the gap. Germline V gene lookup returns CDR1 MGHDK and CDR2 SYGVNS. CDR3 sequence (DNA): TGTGCCAGCAGTGTGCAGGGCGGGGATCAGCCCCAGCATTTT. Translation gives CASSVQGGDQPQHF.

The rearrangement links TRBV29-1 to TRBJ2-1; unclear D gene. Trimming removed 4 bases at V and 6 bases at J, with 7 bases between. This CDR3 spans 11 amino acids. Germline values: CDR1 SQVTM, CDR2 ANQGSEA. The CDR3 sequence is CSVGSGNEQFF. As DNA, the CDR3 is TGCAGCGTTGGTTCGGGCAATGAGCAGTTCTTC.

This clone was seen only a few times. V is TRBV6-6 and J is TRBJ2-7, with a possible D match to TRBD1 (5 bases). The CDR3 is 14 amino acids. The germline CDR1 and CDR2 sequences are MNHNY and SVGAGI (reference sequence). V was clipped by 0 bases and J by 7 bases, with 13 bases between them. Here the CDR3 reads CASSYSTALREQYF. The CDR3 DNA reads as TGTGCCAGCAGTTACTCGACAGCTCTTCGAGAGCAGTACTTC.

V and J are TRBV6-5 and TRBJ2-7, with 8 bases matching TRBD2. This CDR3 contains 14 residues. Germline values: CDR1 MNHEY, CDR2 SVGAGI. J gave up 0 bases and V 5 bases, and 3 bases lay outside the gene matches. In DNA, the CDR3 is TGTGCCAGCAGTCGGGGGGGGCTCTCCTACGAGCAGTACTTC. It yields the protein CASSRGGLSYEQYF.

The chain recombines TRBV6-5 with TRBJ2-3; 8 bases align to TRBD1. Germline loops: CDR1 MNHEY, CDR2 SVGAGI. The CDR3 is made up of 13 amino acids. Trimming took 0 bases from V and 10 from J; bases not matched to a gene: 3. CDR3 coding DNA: TGTGCCAGCAGTTACTCGGCGGGACAGGCGCAGTATTTT. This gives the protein CASSYSAGQAQYF.

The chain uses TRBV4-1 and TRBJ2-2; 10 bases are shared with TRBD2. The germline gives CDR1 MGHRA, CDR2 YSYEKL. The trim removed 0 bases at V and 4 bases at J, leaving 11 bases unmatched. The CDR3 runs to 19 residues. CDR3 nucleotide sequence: TGCGCCAGCAGCCAAGATTCAACCAGCGGGGGGGCTGGCACCGGGGAGCTGTTTTTT. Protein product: CASSQDSTSGGAGTGELFF.

CDR3 region: CAWSEGIGAGWDYQETQYF. The CDR3 DNA follows: TGTGCCTGGAGTGAGGGCATCGGCGCCGGTTGGGACTACCAAGAGACCCAGTACTTC. The rearrangement uses TRBV30 and TRBJ2-5; D may be TRBD2 (6 bases). V lost 1 base, J lost 0 bases, and 24 bases lay in between. Germline CDR1 GTSNPN, CDR2 SVGIG (reference sequence). There are 19 residues in the CDR3.

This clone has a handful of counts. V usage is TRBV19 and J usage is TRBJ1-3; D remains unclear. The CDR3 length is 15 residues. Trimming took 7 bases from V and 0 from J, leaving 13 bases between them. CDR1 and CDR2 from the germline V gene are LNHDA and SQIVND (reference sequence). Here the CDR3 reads CASIPRLSSGNTIYF. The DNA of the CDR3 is TGTGCCAGTATACCGCGGTTGAGCTCTGGAAACACCATATATTTT.

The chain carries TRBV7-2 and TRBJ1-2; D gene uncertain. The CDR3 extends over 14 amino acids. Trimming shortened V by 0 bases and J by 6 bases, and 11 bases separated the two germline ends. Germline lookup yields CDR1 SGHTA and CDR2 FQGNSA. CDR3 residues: CASSLAGPQHGYTF. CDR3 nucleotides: TGTGCCAGCAGCTTAGCTGGGCCACAACATGGCTACACCTTC.

The CDR3 protein is CASSLGATNTEAFF. CDR3 nucleotides: TGTGCCAGCAGTTTAGGGGCGACGAACACTGAAGCTTTCTTT. The V and J genes are TRBV27 and TRBJ1-1; tentative D call: TRBD1 (5 bases). Trimming took 2 bases from V and 1 from J, leaving 8 bases between them. Germline V CDR1 and CDR2: MNHEY, SMNVEV (reference sequence). The CDR3 extends over 14 amino acids.

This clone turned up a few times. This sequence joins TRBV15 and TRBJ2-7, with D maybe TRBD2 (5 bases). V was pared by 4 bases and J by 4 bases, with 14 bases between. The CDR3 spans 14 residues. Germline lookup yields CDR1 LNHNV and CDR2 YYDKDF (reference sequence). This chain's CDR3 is CATSMAGGGYEQYF. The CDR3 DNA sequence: TGTGCCACCAGCATGGCAGGAGGAGGTTACGAGCAGTACTTC.

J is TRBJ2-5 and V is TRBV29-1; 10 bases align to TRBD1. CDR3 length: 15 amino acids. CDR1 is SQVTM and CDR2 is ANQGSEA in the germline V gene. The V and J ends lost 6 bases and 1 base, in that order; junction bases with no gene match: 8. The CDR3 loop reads CSVIPGDRGQETQYF. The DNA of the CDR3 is TGCAGCGTCATACCGGGGGACAGGGGCCAAGAGACCCAGTACTTC.

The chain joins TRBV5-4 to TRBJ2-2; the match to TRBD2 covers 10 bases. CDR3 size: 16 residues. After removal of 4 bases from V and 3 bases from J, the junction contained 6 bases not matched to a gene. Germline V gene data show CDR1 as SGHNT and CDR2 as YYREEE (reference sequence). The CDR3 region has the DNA TGTGCCAGCAGCCTAAGCGGGGGGGCCGACACCGGGGAGCTGTTTTTT. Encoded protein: CASSLSGGADTGELFF.

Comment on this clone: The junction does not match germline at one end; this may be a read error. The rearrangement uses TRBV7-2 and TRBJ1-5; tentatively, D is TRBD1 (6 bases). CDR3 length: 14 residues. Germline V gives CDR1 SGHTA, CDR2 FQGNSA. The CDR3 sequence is CASSLGGGGQPQHF. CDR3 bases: TGTGCCAGCAGTTTAGGTGGGGGCGGACAGCCCCAGCATTTT.